The 10 T cell receptor beta chains presented below share a single source sample, sequenced in a study of cytomegalovirus exposure and HLA in healthy donors (dated by TCRdb to 2016 to 2017). The library came from the immunoSEQ multiplex PCR assay. The multiplex PCR relied on a mix of 60 forward primers for TCR Vbeta segments and 13 reverse primers for TCR Jbeta segments. TCRdb provides this immuneACCESS table in a form limited to in-frame rearrangements. Some clones are lacking; in checked studies, under half of them reflect an unresolved V gene, and why the rest are absent is not known. The sample table holds more than 90,000 clones. 3.7% of the sample belongs to the ten largest clones. Sequencing was carried out using PBMCs. The receptor set was obtained from a man aged 25 to 45 in good health and CMV-seronegative.

This sequence joins TRBV12-5 and TRBJ2-1, with TRBD1 matching 7 bases. Germline CDR1 is LGHNT and CDR2 is FRNRAP. There are 15 residues in the CDR3. J gave up 2 bases and V 6 bases, and 7 bases lay outside the gene matches. The CDR3 nucleotides read TGTGCTAGTGGCCGACCCACAGGGGCCTACAATGAGCAGTTCTTC. It specifies CASGRPTGAYNEQFF.

V and J are TRBV15 and TRBJ1-1; no reliable D call. V was cut by 5 bases and J by 1 base, with 11 bases left in between. Germline CDR1 reads LNHNV; CDR2 reads YYDKDF (reference sequence). The CDR3 totals 14 residues. In DNA form, the CDR3 reads TGTGCCACCAGCCCCCCCCACAGGAACACTGAAGCTTTCTTT. Encoded protein: CATSPPHRNTEAFF.

Worth noting for this clone: This sample also contains other DNA sequences that code for the same CDR3. The chain joins TRBV5-1 to TRBJ2-6, with 8 bases fitting TRBD2. The germline gives CDR1 SGHRS, CDR2 YFSETQ. J lost 4 bases, V lost 4 bases, and 13 bases had no gene match. CDR3 size: 18 residues. CDR3 loop: CASSPYGGAVSGANVLTF. Here the CDR3 DNA reads TGCGCCAGCAGCCCATACGGGGGGGCCGTATCAGGGGCCAACGTCCTGACTTTC.

Here the CDR3 reads CASSSQIQGARETQYF. The CDR3 nucleotides read TGTGCCAGCAGTTCCCAGATACAGGGGGCACGGGAGACCCAGTACTTC. The rearrangement links TRBV6-7 to TRBJ2-5; 9 bases match TRBD1. TRBV6-7 is marked as an open reading frame, function uncertain. Losses at the gene ends were 4 bases for V and 5 bases for J; bases not matched to a gene: 11. The CDR3 totals 16 residues.

The chain combines TRBV28 with TRBJ2-7; D is perhaps TRBD2 (5 bases). The CDR3 is 14 amino acids. Germline assignment: CDR1 MDHEN and CDR2 SYDVKM. V was clipped by 6 bases and J by 3 bases, with 15 bases between them. The CDR3 here is CASRKAARVYEQYF. CDR3 in DNA: TGTGCCAGCAGGAAAGCGGCAAGGGTCTACGAGCAGTACTTC.

The chain carries TRBV9 and TRBJ2-5; D may be TRBD1 (5 bases). CDR1 SGDLS and CDR2 YYNGEE come from the germline V gene. The CDR3 sequence is 16 residues long. V lost 4 bases and J 3 bases, leaving 19 bases between the germline ends. CDR3 DNA: TGTGCCAGCAGCTTGGGCAGGGCTCGATTTGAAGAGACCCAGTACTTC. Translating it yields CASSLGRARFEETQYF.

The rearrangement links TRBV7-2 to TRBJ1-1, with D unclear. Trimming left V 2 bases short and J 4 bases short, with 23 bases between. Germline V gene data show CDR1 as SGHTA and CDR2 as FQGNSA. CDR3 length equals 18 residues. The CDR3 nucleotides read TGTGCCAGCAGCTTAAGGGAGGCCCAGCCGACCCGGGTCACTGAAGCTTTCTTT. It translates to CASSLREAQPTRVTEAFF.

This chain connects TRBV5-1 to TRBJ1-6, with a possible D match to TRBD1 (5 bases). This CDR3 is built from 15 residues. Germline loops: CDR1 SGHRS, CDR2 YFSETQ. Trimming took off 2 bases at V and 8 bases at J, with 14 bases between the two ends. CDR3 sequence (DNA): TGCGCCAGCAGCTTTTTTGGGGGGGTTGATTCACCCCTCCACTTT. It yields the protein CASSFFGGVDSPLHF.

About this clone itself: One junction end does not reproduce the germline sequence, and a read error may be involved. Other DNA sequences in the same sample also yield this CDR3. The V gene is TRBV6-5, the J gene TRBJ2-7; maybe TRBD1 (5 bases). Germline V gives CDR1 MNHEY, CDR2 SVGAGI. The CDR3 loop spans 13 amino acids. The CDR3 DNA is TGCGCCAGCAGTTACGGGCAGGGCTCCGAGCAGTACTTC. This codes for CASSYGQGSEQYF.

The gene calls are TRBV5-4 and TRBJ2-5; TRBD2 matches at 10 bases. Germline CDR1 is SGHNT and CDR2 is YYREEE (reference sequence). V was clipped by 4 bases and J by 5 bases; unmatched bases: 11. The CDR3 contains 16 residues. For the CDR3, the DNA is TGTGCCAGCAGCCCGCGGGGGCCGACTAGCGGGGAGACCCAGTACTTC. Amino acids: CASSPRGPTSGETQYF.